This TCR beta chain was identified during a study of cytomegalovirus exposure and HLA in healthy donors. The germline V gene encodes CDR1 LNHDA and CDR2 SQIVND (reference sequence). V was pared by 6 bases and J by 0 bases, with 17 bases of the junction left unmatched. This CDR3 comprises 19 residues. A word on this clone: The antigen is unknown.

Points from the study as a whole: Cytomegalovirus status was reportedly diagnosed by the classifier with high specificity and sensitivity. Altogether, 170 or so TCR beta chains were recorded as cytomegalovirus-associated.

Profiling relied on immunoSEQ multiplex PCR, and the TCRdb table lists in-frame clones only, not all of them. The sample yields about 190,000 clones, around 84% seen once. The sequence was obtained from a man between 18 and 29 years old in good health and CMV-seropositive. The sequenced sample was PBMCs. The chain links TRBV19 to TRBJ1-5; 7 bases match TRBD1. The CDR3 region has the DNA TGTGCCAGTAGCCTTCGGGAGACGAAGGGGGCTCTTAGCAATCAGCCCCAGCATTTT. Translated, it gives CASSLRETKGALSNQPQHF.